The 3 T cell receptor beta chains below were found in one sample sequenced in a study of response to subunit inactivated influenza vaccine. TCRdb processed the RT-PCR reads anew with MiXCR; each CDR3 protein has one entry. Of around 470,000 distinct CDR3 sequences in the sample, approximately 7.2% were seen once. Sample: PBMCs from blood, taken about 23 months after vaccination. These receptors originate from a man between 50 and 69 years old who received an inactivated influenza vaccine.

The chain joins TRBV4-2 to TRBJ2-2; TRBD1 matches at 10 bases. CDR3 length: 16 residues. V shed 4 bases, J shed 6 bases, and the junction held 8 bases outside the gene matches. Germline V gene sequence: CDR1 LGHNA, CDR2 YNFKEQ. As DNA, the CDR3 is TGTGCCAGCAGCCCGCTGACAGGGGGCGCCCCCGGGGAGCTGTTTTTT. Translated: CASSPLTGGAPGELFF.

This clonotype was found once. An end of the junction differs from the germline gene, which may be a read error. The CDR3 bases are TGCAACGTTGTTAGTACCGGGACAGGGGGTTACGAGCAGTACTTC. It translates to CNVVSTGTGGYEQYF. The chain employs TRBV29-1 and TRBJ2-7, with TRBD1 matching over 11 bases. The length of the CDR3 is 15 residues. Germline CDR1 reads SQVTM; CDR2 reads ANQGSEA.

This clonotype was seen at least ten times. The chain joins TRBV4-1 to TRBJ1-5, with 7 positions matching TRBD1. The CDR3 has 15 amino acids. V trimming: 4 bases; J trimming: 1 base; junction bases outside the gene matches: 4. Germline V gives CDR1 MGHRA, CDR2 YSYEKL. In DNA form, the CDR3 reads TGCGCCAGCAGCCCGGGGACAGCCAGCAATCAGCCCCAGCATTTT. It is translated as CASSPGTASNQPQHF.